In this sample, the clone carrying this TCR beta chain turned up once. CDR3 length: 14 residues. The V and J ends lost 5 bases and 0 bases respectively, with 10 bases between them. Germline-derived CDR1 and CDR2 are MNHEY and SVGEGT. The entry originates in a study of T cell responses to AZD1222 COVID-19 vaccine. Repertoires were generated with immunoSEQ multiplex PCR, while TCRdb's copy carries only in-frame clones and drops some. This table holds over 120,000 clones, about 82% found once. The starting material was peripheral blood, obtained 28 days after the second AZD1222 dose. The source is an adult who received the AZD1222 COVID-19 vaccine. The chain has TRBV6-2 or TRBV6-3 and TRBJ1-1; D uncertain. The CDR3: CASSLSTLNTEAFF. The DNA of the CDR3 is TGTGCCAGCAGTCTTTCGACCCTGAACACTGAAGCTTTCTTT.